A single sample gave rise to the 30 T cell receptor beta chains below, sequenced in a study of CD8 T cells in Susac syndrome. Reverse transcription of 0.5 to 1 ug RNA was performed with random hexamers. TCRdb re-called the immunoSEQ multiplex PCR reads through MiXCR, storing one row per CDR3 protein. The sample yields about 100,000 distinct CDR3 sequences, approximately 92% seen once. Sequencing was performed on CD8+ T cells from PBMCs. Receptors were obtained from a human donor in good health.

In the case of this clonotype: Because it lacks the conserved phenylalanine or tryptophan at the end, this CDR3 is likely a read error. The chain recombines TRBV5-6 with TRBJ2-7, with 10 bases fitting TRBD1. Trimming at V came to 6 bases and at J to 3 bases, leaving 6 bases not matched to a gene. Germline V gene data show CDR1 as SGHDT and CDR2 as YYEEEE. The CDR3 contains 14 residues. DNA for the CDR3: TGTGCCAGCACCCCCGGGACAGGGGTCTACGAGCAGTACCTC. Encoded protein: CASTPGTGVYEQYL.

The chain has TRBV12-3 or TRBV12-4 and TRBJ1-5; weak D call: TRBD1 (5 bases). V shed 1 base and J shed 9 bases, with 13 bases lying between them. The CDR3 is made up of 14 amino acids. CDR3 loop: CASSLGTGGGPQHF. The CDR3 coding sequence is TGTGCCAGCAGTTTAGGGACGGGCGGGGGGCCCCAGCATTTT.

The gene calls are TRBV7-6 and TRBJ2-5, with 10 bases fitting TRBD2. V lost 4 bases and J lost 4; bases outside the gene matches: 9. CDR1 and CDR2 (germline): SGHVS, FNYEAQ. The CDR3 contains 16 residues. The CDR3 DNA reads TGTGCCAGCAGCTCCCTAGCGGGGGCCCAGGGAGAGACCCAGTACTTC. This codes for CASSSLAGAQGETQYF.

This sequence joins TRBV4-1 and TRBJ1-2; weak D call: TRBD1 (5 bases). This CDR3 comprises 13 residues. Per germline, CDR1 MGHRA and CDR2 YSYEKL. V shed 5 bases and J shed 3 bases, with 10 bases lying between them. DNA of the CDR3: TGCGCCAGCAGCGATGGGGGATACTATGGCTACACCTTC. It is translated as CASSDGGYYGYTF.

V and J are TRBV4-2 and TRBJ1-4, with no clear D. CDR3 length equals 11 residues. V dropped 5 bases and J dropped 12 bases, with 10 bases sitting between them. In germline, CDR1 is LGHNA, CDR2 YNFKEQ. The CDR3 nucleotides are TGTGCCAGCAGCATACTTGGGCAACTGTTTTTT. Translation: CASSILGQLFF.

The chain links TRBV20-1 to TRBJ1-2; 8 nucleotides line up with TRBD1. Germline-derived CDR1 and CDR2 are DFQATT and SNEGSKA (reference sequence). V shed 4 bases and J 6 bases; nucleotides not matched to a gene: 10. The CDR3 contains 14 residues. CDR3 coding DNA: TGCAGTGCTAAGGACAGGGAAACCTGGCATGGCTACACCTTC. Translation: CSAKDRETWHGYTF.

The J gene is TRBJ1-1, the V gene TRBV13, with 12 bases lining up with TRBD1. Trimming took 3 bases from V and 8 from J; bases not matched to a gene: 1. The CDR3 is 13 amino acids. The V gene's germline CDR1 is PRHDT and CDR2 FYEKMQ (reference sequence). The CDR3 region has the DNA TGTGCCAGCAGCTTCGGGACAGGGGGCGAAGCTTTCTTT. Translation gives CASSFGTGGEAFF.

As DNA, the CDR3 is TGTGCCAGTCGGACACCTTGGAATCAGCCCCAGCATTTT. Residues: CASRTPWNQPQHF. The chain links TRBV2 to TRBJ1-5; the D gene is possibly TRBD1 (5 bases). Germline V gene lookup returns CDR1 SNHLY and CDR2 FYNNEI. The CDR3 is 13 amino acids. V was trimmed by 9 bases and J by 4 bases, leaving 13 bases between them.

The chain combines TRBV20-1 with TRBJ1-2; possibly TRBD1 for D (5 bases). The germline gives CDR1 DFQATT, CDR2 SNEGSKA (reference sequence). CDR3 length equals 14 residues. V was trimmed by 0 bases and J by 4 bases, leaving 12 bases between them. The CDR3 DNA reads as TGCAGTGCTAGAGATCATCGGGGGATCTATGGCTACACCTTC. Encoded protein: CSARDHRGIYGYTF.

CDR3 bases: TGCAGCGTAGATGATCCTAGCGGGGGCGGACGAGGTGGCACAGATACGCAGTATTTT. This encodes CSVDDPSGGGRGGTDTQYF. The chain is built from TRBV29-1 and TRBJ2-3; 10 bases align to TRBD2. The CDR3 is made up of 19 amino acids. J gave up 1 base and V 6 bases, and 19 bases lay outside the gene matches. Germline V CDR1 and CDR2: SQVTM, ANQGSEA.

The chain joins TRBV29-1 to TRBJ2-5; 9 bases map to TRBD1. Trimming removed 4 bases from V and 1 base from J; junction bases left unmatched: 4. The CDR3 has 14 amino acids. Germline V gene data show CDR1 as SQVTM and CDR2 as ANQGSEA. The DNA for the CDR3 is TGCAGCGTTGGGTGGGGACAGGGCCAAGAGACCCAGTACTTC. Its protein product is CSVGWGQGQETQYF.

This clonotype was observed a single time. The chain combines TRBV20-1 with TRBJ1-1; possible D gene TRBD1, 5 bases. Germline CDR1 reads DFQATT; CDR2 reads SNEGSKA (reference sequence). The V gene lost 2 bases and the J gene lost 4 bases, with 14 bases spanning the gap. The CDR3 sequence is 14 residues long. CDR3 sequence reads: CSARHLGDGTEAFF. The DNA of the CDR3 is TGCAGTGCTAGACACTTGGGGGATGGCACTGAAGCTTTCTTT.

The rearrangement uses TRBV7-6 and TRBJ1-2; D possibly corresponds to TRBD1 (5 bases). CDR1 is SGHVS, CDR2 FNYEAQ, per germline. The ends were cut back, 0 bases at V and 0 bases at J, with 11 bases in the middle. The CDR3 consists of 16 residues. The CDR3 DNA reads TGTGCCAGCAGCTTAGCCCCTGACAGTCCTAACTATGGCTACACCTTC. Its protein product is CASSLAPDSPNYGYTF.

The chain links TRBV29-1 to TRBJ2-3, with 10 bases aligning to TRBD2. The germline V gene encodes CDR1 SQVTM and CDR2 ANQGSEA. J gave up 5 bases and V 0 bases, and 8 bases lay outside the gene matches. CDR3 length: 16 residues. CDR3 sequence (DNA): TGCAGCGTTGAAGATCGGGCTAGCGGGGGCATAGATACGCAGTATTTT. As protein: CSVEDRASGGIDTQYF.

V and J are TRBV10-3 and TRBJ2-7, with 10 nucleotides matching TRBD2. V lost 10 bases, J lost 7 bases, and 4 bases stayed unmatched. Germline loops: CDR1 ENHRY, CDR2 SYGVKD. This CDR3 region has 11 residues. The CDR3: CATLLAGEQYF. The CDR3 nucleotides are TGTGCCACCCTACTAGCGGGGGAGCAGTACTTC.

This clonotype was seen a single time. V is TRBV5-4 and J is TRBJ1-2; 9 nucleotides match TRBD1. Trimming took 4 bases from V and 3 from J; bases not matched to a gene: 13. From germline, CDR1 is SGHNT and CDR2 YYREEE (reference sequence). The CDR3 contains 17 residues. The CDR3 is CASSNGDRVEGDYGYTF. CDR3 nucleotide sequence: TGTGCCAGCAGCAATGGGGACAGGGTGGAAGGTGACTATGGCTACACCTTC. Supplemented by reference TRBV5-4 and TRBJ1-2, the full variable domain reads ETGVTQSPTHLIKTRGQQVTLRCSSQSGHNTVSWYQQALGQGPQFIFQYYREEENGRGNFPPRFSGLQFPNYSSELNVNALELDDSALYLCASSNGDRVEGDYGYTFGSGTRLTVV.

This chain joins TRBV29-1 and TRBJ1-2, with TRBD1 identical over 8 bases. Germline V gene sequence: CDR1 SQVTM, CDR2 ANQGSEA. J gave up 2 bases and V 6 bases, and 8 bases lay outside the gene matches. CDR3 length equals 14 residues. The CDR3 protein is CSVYPGTGNYGYTF. Here the CDR3 DNA reads TGCAGCGTATATCCCGGGACAGGCAACTATGGCTACACCTTC.

The chain recombines TRBV4-1 with TRBJ2-2; no clear D. Germline CDR1 reads MGHRA; CDR2 reads YSYEKL. Deletions cut 1 base from V and 7 bases from J, with 19 bases between. This CDR3 comprises 17 residues. For the CDR3, the DNA is TGCGCCAGCAGCCAAGGACGGTGGACCGAGGCCCACGGGGAGCTGTTTTTT. Amino acid sequence: CASSQGRWTEAHGELFF.

The chain couples TRBV9 to TRBJ2-7; D may be TRBD2 (6 bases). The CDR3 loop spans 15 amino acids. The V end lost 4 bases, the J end lost 0 bases, and 14 bases lay between the germline ends. Germline V gene data show CDR1 as SGDLS and CDR2 as YYNGEE. The CDR3 nucleotides are TGTGCCAGCAGCCCTTCACCGGGGGACTCCTACGAGCAGTACTTC. Its translation: CASSPSPGDSYEQYF.

This clonotype was seen once. This chain links TRBV30 with TRBJ2-7; D remains ambiguous. Between the trimmed V and J ends, which lost 0 bases and 4 bases, there was a span of 13 bases. The CDR3 spans 14 residues. The germline V gene encodes CDR1 GTSNPN and CDR2 SVGIG (reference sequence). CDR3 amino acids: CAWSVGPALYEQYF. CDR3 bases: TGTGCCTGGAGTGTAGGGCCCGCTTTGTACGAGCAGTACTTC.

The gene calls are TRBV3-1 and TRBJ2-7; 8 bases agree with TRBD2. CDR3 length equals 15 residues. Germline loops: CDR1 LGHDT, CDR2 YNNKEL (reference sequence). V lost 2 bases, J lost 2 bases, and 5 bases stayed unmatched. CDR3 in DNA: TGTGCCAGCAGCCAAACGGGGGGGCCGCCCTACGAGCAGTACTTC. It codes for CASSQTGGPPYEQYF.

This chain connects TRBV5-1 to TRBJ2-4, with D perhaps matching TRBD1 or TRBD2 (5 bases each). The CDR3 length is 14 residues. Germline CDR1 reads SGHRS; CDR2 reads YFSETQ. Trimming removed 4 bases from V and 15 bases from J, with 23 bases in between. CDR3 sequence reads: CASSTTGPPNPAYF. In DNA, the CDR3 is TGCGCCAGCAGCACAACGGGACCCCCGAACCCGGCGTACTTC.

This sequence joins TRBV3-1 and TRBJ1-2; TRBD1 aligns across 10 bases. V gave up 5 bases and J gave up 0 bases; unmatched junction bases: 6. The CDR3 has 16 amino acids. Germline values: CDR1 LGHDT, CDR2 YNNKEL (reference sequence). The CDR3 DNA sequence: TGTGCCAGCAGCTCGGACAGGGGGAGGTCTAACTATGGCTACACCTTC. This codes for CASSSDRGRSNYGYTF.

The V gene is TRBV7-2, the J gene TRBJ2-7, with 13 bases lining up with TRBD2. Germline V lookup: CDR1 SGHTA, CDR2 FQGNSA. The CDR3 length is 14 residues. After removal of 4 bases from V and 3 bases from J, the junction contained 0 bases not matched to a gene. DNA for the CDR3: TGTGCCAGCAGCTGGACTAGCGGGGGCTACGAGCAGTACTTC. This sequence encodes CASSWTSGGYEQYF.

The gene calls are TRBV5-1 and TRBJ1-1; D is possibly TRBD1 (5 bases). Per the germline V gene, CDR1 is SGHRS and CDR2 is YFSETQ. Trimming took 4 bases from V and 2 from J, leaving 15 bases between them. There are 15 residues in the CDR3. The CDR3 reads CASSPPGGVNTEAFF. In DNA form, the CDR3 reads TGCGCCAGCAGCCCCCCGGGAGGGGTTAACACTGAAGCTTTCTTT.

This chain connects TRBV5-6 to TRBJ1-2, with D possibly matching TRBD1 (5 bases). Germline V lookup: CDR1 SGHDT, CDR2 YYEEEE. This CDR3 is 14 amino acids long. The ends were cut back, 0 bases at V and 6 bases at J, with 12 bases in the middle. This CDR3 is CASSLVLGGDGYTF. The CDR3 DNA reads as TGTGCCAGCAGCTTGGTGTTGGGGGGAGATGGCTACACCTTC. Filled out from reference TRBV5-6 and TRBJ1-2, the complete variable domain reads DAGVTQSPTHLIKTRGQQVTLRCSPKSGHDTVSWYQQALGQGPQFIFQYYEEEERQRGNFPDRFSGHQFPNYSSELNVNALLLGDSALYLCASSLVLGGDGYTFGSGTRLTVV.

V gene TRBV14 combines with J gene TRBJ2-2, with 7 bases fitting TRBD1. The CDR3 totals 16 residues. Per the germline V gene, CDR1 is SGHDN and CDR2 is FVKESK. The V segment lost 0 bases and the J segment 5 bases; nucleotides outside the gene matches: 6. CDR3 nucleotides: TGTGCCAGCAGCCAAGATAGGACAGGCCGGACCGGGGAGCTGTTTTTT. It translates to CASSQDRTGRTGELFF.

The J gene is TRBJ2-3, the V gene TRBV2, with TRBD2 matching 13 bases. With 6 bases clipped from V and 8 bases from J, the junction kept 14 bases outside the gene matches. Germline V lookup: CDR1 SNHLY, CDR2 FYNNEI. This CDR3 region has 17 residues. CDR3 sequence: CASRALLAGGTEGTQYF. The CDR3 DNA is TGTGCCAGCAGGGCCTTACTAGCGGGGGGGACAGAAGGTACGCAGTATTTT.

V and J are TRBV7-8 and TRBJ1-2, with D possibly being TRBD1 (5 bases). The germline gives CDR1 SGHVS, CDR2 FQNEAQ. The CDR3 consists of 14 residues. The V end lost 4 bases, the J end lost 7 bases, and 16 bases lay between the germline ends. The CDR3 is CASSSRTGVLGYTF. In nucleotides, the CDR3 is TGTGCCAGCAGCTCCCGGACGGGGGTTCTTGGCTACACCTTC. Together with reference TRBV7-8 and TRBJ1-2, the CDR3 gives the full variable domain: GAGVSQSPRYKVAKRGQDVALRCDPISGHVSLFWYQQALGQGPEFLTYFQNEAQLDKSGLPSDRFFAERPEGSVSTLKIQRTQQEDSAVYLCASSSRTGVLGYTFGSGTRLTVV.

The chain combines TRBV29-1 with TRBJ1-1, with D possibly TRBD1 on 6 matching bases. Germline CDR1 reads SQVTM; CDR2 reads ANQGSEA. The V gene lost 6 bases and the J gene lost 5 bases, with 13 bases spanning the gap. The CDR3 spans 12 residues. CDR3 in amino acids: CSVNRDGTEAFF. The DNA for the CDR3 is TGCAGCGTGAACAGGGATGGGACTGAAGCTTTCTTT.